These 26 T cell receptor beta chains came from one sample sequenced in a study of blood T cells in healthy people across ages. The authors ran a second PCR of 7 to 11 cycles using a sample-barcoded 5' primer and a J-beta primer mix. TCRdb passed the 5' RACE reads through MiXCR, listing each CDR3 protein once. Of roughly 800,000 distinct CDR3 sequences listed, nearly 60% are singletons. The sample comprised blood. Source of these receptors: a man aged 25 to 40 in good health.

The chain has TRBV7-3 and TRBJ1-1; tentatively, D is TRBD1 (5 bases). V lost 5 bases and J lost 4, with 17 bases in between. CDR1 SGHTA and CDR2 FQGTGA come from the germline V gene. The CDR3 runs to 15 residues. The CDR3 region has the DNA TGTGCCAGCAGCCTCACCGGCGTGGGACTCACTGAAGCTTTCTTT. This codes for CASSLTGVGLTEAFF.

This chain links TRBV10-2 with TRBJ2-5; D perhaps matches TRBD2 (5 bases). V gave up 6 bases and J gave up 2 bases, with 16 bases separating them. This CDR3 contains 15 residues. Germline-derived CDR1 and CDR2 are WSHSY and SAAADI. The CDR3 is CASRDTRAPQETQYF. CDR3 sequence (DNA): TGCGCCAGCAGGGATACTAGAGCCCCTCAAGAGACCCAGTACTTC.

This clonotype was found a few times. This chain joins TRBV7-2 and TRBJ2-1; D unclear. Germline V lookup: CDR1 SGHTA, CDR2 FQGNSA. CDR3 length: 13 amino acids. Trimming stripped 1 base from V and 10 bases from J, with 11 bases between. CDR3 region: CASSLEVAREQFF. The DNA for the CDR3 is TGTGCCAGCAGCTTAGAGGTAGCTCGAGAGCAGTTCTTC.

The chain carries TRBV24-1 and TRBJ2-7; D call uncertain. V was pared by 3 bases and J by 6 bases, with 8 bases between. CDR1 and CDR2 (germline): KGHDR, SFDVKD. This CDR3 contains 12 residues. The CDR3 DNA follows: TGTGCCACCAGTGATCCTAACGGCGAGCAGTACTTC. Its protein is CATSDPNGEQYF.

The chain uses TRBV20-1 and TRBJ2-5, with a weak D call TRBD2 (6 bases). Trimming removed 6 bases at V and 5 bases at J, with 22 bases between. The CDR3 loop spans 15 amino acids. Looked up from germline, CDR1 is DFQATT and CDR2 is SNEGSKA (reference sequence). CDR3 bases: TGCAGTGCCTGGCTTCTAGCGCACGGCGGGGAGACCCAGTACTTC. Amino acids: CSAWLLAHGGETQYF.

The chain recombines TRBV7-2 with TRBJ2-7; no definite D call. Deletions cut 8 bases from V and 2 bases from J, with 10 bases between. Germline V gene data show CDR1 as SGHTA and CDR2 as FQGNSA. The CDR3 is 12 amino acids. The CDR3 DNA sequence: TGTGCCAGCGCTAGGAGCGCCTACGAGCAGTACTTC. This encodes CASARSAYEQYF.

The chain is built from TRBV10-3 and TRBJ2-1; 8 bases fit TRBD2. The CDR3 is made up of 15 amino acids. Per the germline V gene, CDR1 is ENHRY and CDR2 is SYGVKD. Trimming cost V 1 base and J 14 bases; bases outside gene matches: 13. This chain's CDR3 is CAISEWGTRDGTEFF. The CDR3 nucleotides are TGTGCCATCAGTGAGTGGGGGACTAGGGATGGAACAGAGTTCTTC.

The CDR3 is CASSQDGSGTPYNEQFF. CDR3 bases: TGTGCCAGCAGCCAAGATGGAAGCGGGACCCCCTACAATGAGCAGTTCTTC. The J gene is TRBJ2-1, the V gene TRBV4-2, with 7 bases aligning to TRBD2. This CDR3 has 17 residues. Germline trimming cut 0 bases from V and 2 bases from J; bases unmatched to any gene: 7. Per germline, CDR1 LGHNA and CDR2 YNFKEQ.

The table lists this clonotype with many counts. This rearrangement joins TRBV20-1 to TRBJ2-7; D is uncertain. This CDR3 comprises 11 residues. In germline, CDR1 is DFQATT, CDR2 SNEGSKA (reference sequence). Trimming left V 3 bases short and J 2 bases short, with 5 bases between. The CDR3 nucleotides are TGCAGTGCTAGTGGGGCCTACGAGCAGTACTTC. This sequence encodes CSASGAYEQYF.

The chain carries TRBV7-2 and TRBJ1-5, with 9 positions matching TRBD1. The CDR3 consists of 14 residues. CDR1 and CDR2 (germline): SGHTA, FQGNSA. V shed 5 bases and J 7 bases; nucleotides not matched to a gene: 6. The DNA of the CDR3 is TGTGCCAGCAGCCGGACAGGGGAGGGACAGCCCCAGCATTTT. Translated: CASSRTGEGQPQHF.

As to this clonotype: A read error may produce the germline difference seen at one junction end. The genes are TRBV7-2 and TRBJ2-5, with 9 bases aligning to TRBD1. Germline CDR1 SGHTA, CDR2 FQGNSA. This CDR3 is built from 14 residues. CDR3 protein: CASSLGTGKETQYF. CDR3 DNA sequence: TGTGCCAGCAGTTTAGGGACAGGGAAAGAGACCCAGTACTTC.

The V call is TRBV4-2, the J call TRBJ2-1, with D maybe TRBD2 (5 bases). CDR1 is LGHNA, CDR2 YNFKEQ, per germline. Trimming pared 5 bases from V and 2 bases from J, leaving 10 bases between. The CDR3 totals 14 residues. CDR3 sequence reads: CASSGSPTYNEQFF. CDR3 DNA: TGTGCCAGCAGCGGGAGCCCGACCTACAATGAGCAGTTCTTC.

This clonotype showed up just a few times. This chain uses TRBV27 with TRBJ2-7, with a tentative D call TRBD2 (5 bases). Germline values: CDR1 MNHEY, CDR2 SMNVEV (reference sequence). Trimming left V 2 bases short and J 3 bases short, with 14 bases between. The CDR3 totals 15 residues. Here the CDR3 DNA reads TGTGCCAGCAGTTTAGAGGGCACAGTAGACTACGAGCAGTACTTC. Translating gives CASSLEGTVDYEQYF.

The chain couples TRBV15 to TRBJ1-5; D not certain. V was shortened by 1 base and J by 4 bases, with 5 bases between the two germline ends. Germline CDR1 reads LNHNV; CDR2 reads YYDKDF (reference sequence). CDR3 length equals 13 residues. CDR3 loop: CATSRALNQPQHF. The CDR3 nucleotides read TGTGCCACCAGCAGAGCCTTAAATCAGCCCCAGCATTTT.

The V and J genes are TRBV4-1 and TRBJ2-1; 12 positions agree with TRBD2. Germline V gene sequence: CDR1 MGHRA, CDR2 YSYEKL. The CDR3 runs to 17 residues. V was clipped by 0 bases and J by 5 bases; unmatched bases: 5. The CDR3 loop reads CASSQEMRTSGNNEQFF. The CDR3 DNA is TGCGCCAGCAGCCAAGAGATGAGGACTAGCGGGAACAATGAGCAGTTCTTC.

This clonotype came up once. This may arise from a read error, as a much more abundant clone is one base away. The chain joins TRBV25-1 to TRBJ1-1; the D is unclear. The CDR3 is 11 residues long. Deletions cut 7 bases from V and 2 bases from J, with 5 bases between. The V gene's germline CDR1 is MGHDK and CDR2 SYGVNS. The CDR3 sequence: CASTQNTEAFF. The CDR3 DNA reads TGTGCCAGCACCCAAAACACTGAAGCTTTCTTT.

This rearrangement joins TRBV6-5 to TRBJ1-2, with 9 bases matching TRBD1. Germline CDR1 is MNHEY and CDR2 is SVGAGI. CDR3 size: 15 residues. The V segment lost 8 bases and the J segment 4 bases; nucleotides outside the gene matches: 11. This CDR3 reads CASSDQTGGAYGYTF. The CDR3 nucleotides read TGTGCCAGCTCCGACCAAACAGGGGGCGCCTATGGCTACACCTTC.

The CDR3 DNA is TGTGCCAGCTCACCTCCGGGGGAGAGGTCTATACTAGCCAAAAACATTCAGTACTTC. This translates into CASSPPGERSILAKNIQYF. V gene TRBV18 combines with J gene TRBJ2-4, with D tentatively TRBD2 (6 bases). V lost 3 bases and J 0 bases, leaving 21 bases between the germline ends. The germline V gene encodes CDR1 KGHSH and CDR2 LQKENI. This CDR3 has 19 residues.

This clonotype was observed a handful of times. The chain recombines TRBV7-2 with TRBJ2-5, with 14 nucleotides matching TRBD2. Per germline, CDR1 SGHTA and CDR2 FQGNSA. J gave up 2 bases and V 4 bases, and 9 bases lay outside the gene matches. The CDR3 consists of 18 residues. CDR3 sequence reads: CASSSGTSGRSSQETQYF. CDR3 sequence (DNA): TGTGCCAGCAGCTCAGGGACTAGCGGGAGAAGCAGTCAAGAGACCCAGTACTTC.

CDR3 amino acids: CASSLSGGSGNEQFF. The CDR3 DNA reads TGTGCCAGCAGCTTAAGCGGGGGATCGGGCAATGAGCAGTTCTTC. This chain uses TRBV7-4 with TRBJ2-1; 8 nucleotides align to TRBD2. V dropped 2 bases and J dropped 6; count of bases not matched to a gene: 6. This CDR3 contains 15 residues. In germline, CDR1 is SGHVT, CDR2 SQSDAQ. Full variable domain (missing parts from reference TRBV7-4 and TRBJ2-1): GAGVSQSPRYKVAKRGRDVALRCDSISGHVTLYWYRQTLGQGSEVLTYSQSDAQRDKSGRPSGRFSAERPERSVSTLKIQRTEQGDSAVYLCASSLSGGSGNEQFFGPGTRLTVL.

In regard to this clonotype: A read error may explain this, as a much larger clone is one base away. V and J are TRBV7-9 and TRBJ2-7, with 9 positions matching TRBD1. The CDR3 covers 14 residues. From germline, CDR1 is SEHNR and CDR2 FQNEAQ (reference sequence). The CDR3 coding sequence is TGTGCCAGCAGCTGGGGGACAGGGTCCTACGGGCAGTACTTC. Protein sequence: CASSWGTGSYGQYF.

The table lists this clonotype with a count of one. The J gene is TRBJ2-3, the V gene TRBV12-3 or TRBV12-4; D gene unclear. The CDR3 totals 11 residues. V was pared by 8 bases and J by 4 bases, with 7 bases between. CDR3 nucleotide sequence: TGTGCCAGCGGTTCATCAGATACGCAGTATTTT. This gives the protein CASGSSDTQYF.

A remark on this clonotype: The junction departs from germline at one end; a sequencing error may be responsible. CDR3 loop: CSGMRETDTKYF. The DNA for the CDR3 is TGCAGTGGGATGAGGGAGACAGATACGAAGTATTTT. This chain joins TRBV20-1 and TRBJ2-3, with D perhaps given as TRBD1 or TRBD2 (5 bases each). CDR1 is DFQATT, CDR2 SNEGSKA, per germline (reference sequence). The CDR3 extends over 12 amino acids.

The rearrangement joins TRBV13 to TRBJ2-1; 10 bases are shared with TRBD2. Germline values: CDR1 PRHDT, CDR2 FYEKMQ (reference sequence). V lost 4 bases to trimming and J lost 8 bases; unmatched junction nucleotides: 8. This CDR3 has 15 residues. In DNA, the CDR3 is TGTGCCAGCAGCTCTTCTAGCGGGAGCTTATATGAGCAGTTCTTC. Protein product: CASSSSSGSLYEQFF.

The CDR3 sequence: CASSLEVQRSYEQYF. As DNA, the CDR3 is TGTGCCAGCAGCTTAGAAGTCCAGCGATCCTACGAGCAGTACTTC. The genes are TRBV7-8 and TRBJ2-7; D call uncertain. Germline values: CDR1 SGHVS, CDR2 FQNEAQ. This CDR3 has 15 residues. Trimming pared 1 base from V and 1 base from J, leaving 11 bases between.

The rearrangement links TRBV28 to TRBJ2-6; 8 positions match TRBD2. The CDR3 runs to 20 residues. J gave up 2 bases and V 6 bases, and 18 bases lay outside the gene matches. CDR1 and CDR2 (germline): MDHEN, SYDVKM. CDR3 loop: CASRSIRREGPLTGANVLTF. The CDR3 coding sequence is TGTGCCAGCAGATCAATTCGACGGGAGGGACCCTTGACTGGGGCCAACGTCCTGACTTTC.